The clone carrying this T cell receptor beta chain was recorded many times. The record originates from a study of regulatory T cells in long-lasting Graves disease. Time point given: newly diagnosed GD, antithyroid drugs for less than 3 months. From RNA extracted from PBMCs, the TCR library was made. Combining iRepertoire HTBI primers with Arm-PCR of CDR3 regions, the authors built TCR beta libraries. TCRdb re-called the multiplex PCR reads through MiXCR, storing one row per CDR3 protein. The sample includes 450,000 to 600,000 distinct CDR3 sequences, less than 15% of them seen just once. The same sample was also used in a study of T cells in Graves' hyperthyroidism and ophthalmopathy.

The origin of this receptor is a man under 40 with Graves disease. The material was peripheral blood mononuclear cells (PBMCs), obtained at new diagnosis, from a patient treated with antithyroid drugs.

The chain's CDR3 is CASSLASGFEQYF. CDR3 nucleotide sequence: TGCGCCAGCAGCTTGGCTTCAGGGTTCGAGCAGTACTTC. The chain couples TRBV5-1 to TRBJ2-7; D is perhaps TRBD1 (5 bases). Germline CDR1 reads SGHRS; CDR2 reads YFSETQ. The V end was cut by 0 bases, the J end by 6 bases, with 10 bases between. The CDR3 loop spans 13 amino acids.